This TCR beta chain was observed in a study of CD4 and CD8 cells across lung adenocarcinoma regions. TCRdb fed the PCR reads into MiXCR, producing one record per CDR3 protein. This table holds tens of thousands of distinct CDR3 sequences, 40% to 50% found once. This CDR3 has 15 amino acids. The germline V gene encodes CDR1 MNHNS and CDR2 SASEGT. Worth noting for this clonotype: One junction end does not reproduce the germline sequence, and a read error may be involved.

J is TRBJ2-4 and V is TRBV6-1, with D possibly being TRBD2 (5 bases). Material: CD8+ T cells from the center of a lung tumor. This sequence was found in a male donor with lung adenocarcinoma. The CD4 and CD8 labels of this study may be unreliable. The CDR3 DNA reads as TGTGCCAGCAGCTCGCGGATGCTAGCCAAAAACACTCAGTACTTC. Translating it yields CASSSRMLAKNTQYF.